This entry features one TCR beta chain sequence. The CDR3 is 16 residues long. Germline V gene lookup returns CDR1 SEHNR and CDR2 FQNEAQ (reference sequence). V was clipped by 4 bases and J by 7 bases, with 17 bases between them. This record belongs to a study of blood T cell repertoires in COVID-19. Study information: COVID-19 samples, acute and convalescent, were from the United States, Italy and Spain.

The method was immunoSEQ multiplex PCR; TCRdb's version includes in-frame clones alone and lacks a portion of them. This sample has about 480,000 clones, with approximately 89% found just once. Seattle researchers signed up patients amid active infection and tracked them longitudinally. This receptor was identified in a man aged 18-30 years with COVID-19, enrolled during active disease. Specimen: peripheral blood. The rearrangement links TRBV7-9 to TRBJ1-6, with no clear D. CDR3 DNA sequence: TGTGCCAGCAGCTCGATGTACACCAAAGAAAATTCACCCCTCCACTTT. Translation gives CASSSMYTKENSPLHF.